This TCR beta chain was sequenced during a study of blood T cell repertoires in COVID-19. Study background: T cells, B-cell-depleted T cells, or PBMCs supplied cDNA or gDNA.

Source study methods: Counts of nucleated cells, estimated from reference gene primer amplification, were obtained. Data came from immunoSEQ multiplex PCR; TCRdb stores just in-frame clones and leaves some out. V, J and clone size are those of that table, while D and trimming were read from the DNA. The data contain about 140,000 clones, roughly 80% of them singletons. This CDR3 comprises 17 residues. Germline CDR1 is MDHEN and CDR2 is SYDVKM. Trimming removed 6 bases from V and 0 bases from J, with 18 bases in between. This clone was counted between two and nine times. This TCR derives from a woman between 45 and 65 years old with active or convalescent COVID-19. Input material: peripheral blood. The chain employs TRBV28 and TRBJ1-3; D is uncertain. CDR3 amino acids: CASSLSGWGTSGNTIYF. CDR3 nucleotide sequence: TGTGCCAGCAGCCTCTCGGGATGGGGAACCTCTGGAAACACCATATATTTT. Looking up the rest from reference TRBV28 and TRBJ1-3 gives the full variable domain: DVKVTQSSRYLVKRTGEKVFLECVQDMDHENMFWYRQDPGLGLRLIYFSYDVKMKEKGDIPEGYSVSREKKERFSLILESASTNQTSMYLCASSLSGWGTSGNTIYFGEGSWLTVV.